This TCR beta chain is drawn from a study of blood T cell repertoires in COVID-19. About the study: Sites in the United States, Italy and Spain provided acute and convalescent COVID-19 samples. Sources were T cells, B-cell-depleted T cells, or PBMCs; the material itself was cDNA or gDNA.

Ten or more counts support this clone. TCRdb keeps only in-frame clones here, not all; method: immunoSEQ multiplex PCR. The sample lists roughly 280,000 clones, 80% to 90% occurring once. This TCR was sampled from a woman in her 70s with acute or convalescent COVID-19. Sequencing used peripheral blood.

The CDR3 is CASSSGSGDQPQHF. Here the CDR3 DNA reads TGTGCCAGCAGCTCCGGTTCGGGGGATCAGCCCCAGCATTTT. The V and J genes are TRBV5-8 and TRBJ1-5; tentative D call: TRBD1 (5 bases). The germline gives CDR1 SGHTS, CDR2 YDEGEE. This CDR3 spans 14 amino acids. V was clipped by 3 bases and J by 5 bases, with 12 bases between them.